This TCR beta chain was found in a study of CD8 T cells in ankylosing spondylitis. Study findings and constraints: Blood from ankylosing spondylitis patients appeared to carry a characteristic roughly eight-variant TCR beta motif. The clones that were linked to disease were reported to be significantly enriched in matched synovial fluid samples from ankylosing spondylitis patients.

This clonotype has a count of ten or more. What it binds is not known. By quantitative 5'-RACE with molecular barcodes, the TCR beta libraries were made. Each CDR3 protein gets one entry after TCRdb re-called the 5' RACE reads with MiXCR. This sample has fewer than 550,000 distinct CDR3 sequences; 5.3% occur once, and the top ten carry approximately 4%. Trimming cost V 5 bases and J 4 bases; bases outside gene matches: 5. The CDR3 sequence is 14 residues long. Germline V CDR1 and CDR2: MDHEN, SYDVKM. The specimen sequenced was blood, either unsorted or a sorted T cell fraction (not recorded which). This receptor was identified in a male donor with ankylosing spondylitis. This chain joins TRBV28 and TRBJ1-1; TRBD1 aligns across 9 bases. CDR3 protein: CASSTTTGGTEAFF. The CDR3 DNA follows: TGTGCCAGCAGTACCACGACAGGGGGCACTGAAGCTTTCTTT.